This T cell receptor (beta chain) was profiled in a study of T-cell reconstitution after alpha-beta-depleted transplantation in children. Notes on the study in general: By about two months after transplant, alpha-beta T cells reportedly arose from several hundred graft clones that had expanded. Once a year had passed after transplant, T-cell counts and diversity came mostly from newly produced T cells.

This clonotype was detected only a few times. Its antigen is currently unknown. Unique molecular identifiers were incorporated when the TCRbeta library was constructed. TCRdb reanalysed the PCR reads using MiXCR and keeps one entry per CDR3 protein. The table includes a few hundred thousand distinct CDR3 sequences, 10% to 15% detected once. CDR3 length: 13 amino acids. Trimming removed 5 bases from V and 5 bases from J; junction bases left unmatched: 3. Germline CDR1 and CDR2: DFQATT and SNEGSKA (reference sequence). V usage is TRBV20-1 and J usage is TRBJ2-5; 12 positions agree with TRBD2. This receptor was identified in a male patient aged 10-17 years who had a stem cell transplant for acute myeloid leukemia, so the T cells may come from the graft donor. Sample: PBMCs, mostly from graft donor cells, taken 360 days after TCRalphabeta/CD19-depleted stem cell transplant. This chain's CDR3 is CSAGTSGFETQYF. The CDR3 DNA sequence: TGCAGTGCTGGGACTAGCGGGTTTGAGACCCAGTACTTC.